This TCR beta chain was profiled in a study of tumor-infiltrating lymphocytes in primary liver carcinoma. Across the whole study: Regardless of tissue type, samples showed similar yields of roughly 3.65 to 8 million productive TCRbeta reads.

The study's findings and limits: Tumors had a significantly higher top-250-clone fraction than blood (p = 0.039).

About this clonotype itself: The target antigen is unknown. Germline is not matched at one junction end, which may reflect a read error.

Co-extracted RNA and DNA came from about 19-30 mg of unsorted bulk tissue. A primer in the constant region served to generate TCR beta cDNA from 450 to 600 ng of total RNA. Libraries of TCR beta came from three nested multiplex PCR rounds with slightly modified ARM-PCR. Each of the first two PCR rounds ran approximately 10 cycles with TRBV1-TRBV30 forward and C-beta reverse primers. TCRdb itself ran the multiplex PCR reads through MiXCR, one entry per CDR3 protein. The sample carries 90,000 to 150,000 distinct CDR3 sequences, around two thirds recorded once. The CDR3 is 15 residues long. The germline V gene has CDR1 SQVTM and CDR2 ANQGSEA.

The receptor comes from a woman aged 55-69 years with primary liver carcinoma and hepatitis B virus infection. The sequencing sample was made of liver tumor tissue from sampling region 1. The subset was: tumor region T1, superior pole. The rearrangement joins TRBV29-1 to TRBJ1-1; tentatively, D is TRBD1 (6 bases). Here the CDR3 reads CSVVDSGGTYTEALF. As DNA, the CDR3 is TGCAGCGTGGTGGACAGTGGGGGGACGTACACTGAAGCTCTCTTC.